The T cell receptor (beta chain) described here comes from a study of CD8 T cells in Susac syndrome. It was with random hexamers that about 0.45 to 1 ug RNA was reverse transcribed. TCRdb redid the calling of the immunoSEQ multiplex PCR reads with MiXCR, one entry per CDR3 protein. The sample contains 100,000 to 150,000 distinct CDR3 sequences, around 94% of which appear only once. Germline assignment: CDR1 SGHAT and CDR2 FQNNGV. The V gene lost 1 base and the J gene lost 0 bases, with 9 bases spanning the gap. The CDR3 extends over 15 amino acids. Sequencing of TCR beta drew on CD8+ and CD4+ T cells from blood. Healthy donors, matched for age and sex, constituted the control group.

Sequencing was performed on CD4+ T cells from PBMCs. The chain carries TRBV11-2 and TRBJ2-5; unclear D gene. The TCR originated in a human donor in good health. This CDR3 reads CASSLGLVYQETQYF. In DNA form, the CDR3 reads TGTGCCAGCAGCTTAGGTCTAGTCTACCAAGAGACCCAGTACTTC.